This T cell receptor beta chain came from a study of tumor-infiltrating lymphocytes in primary liver carcinoma (dated by TCRdb to 2016 to 2017). Context from the whole study: Hepatocellular carcinoma (four) or combined HCC and intrahepatic cholangiocarcinoma (one) was present in the five patients, who were three men and two women aged 30 to 69 years. Tumors of the five patients were stage T1-T3 N0M0 with maximum diameters of roughly 4.2 to 10 cm. Each sample produced roughly 3.65 to 7.13 million productive TCRbeta reads, and read depth showed no significant difference between tissue types. Across five regions of each liver tumor, along with adjacent normal tissue and blood, the study brought together TCRbeta repertoire sequencing, expression microarrays and whole-exome sequencing. TCRbeta repertoire sequencing covered 35 or so specimens from 5 patients: 25 tumor regions, 5 adjacent noncancerous liver tissues and 5 peripheral blood samples. Reproducibility between technical replicate repertoires was high, with correlation coefficients above 0.95 and mean shared-clone rates about 0.89.

Starting from 450 to 500 ng total RNA, TCRbeta-specific cDNA was produced by reverse transcription with a constant-region primer and ProtoScript II reverse transcriptase. Construction of the TCRbeta libraries relied on three nested rounds of multiplex PCR, following a slightly modified ARM-PCR procedure. Each of the first two PCR rounds ran for around 9 cycles and used multiplex TRBV1-TRBV30 forward primers together with a Cbeta reverse primer. Sample barcodes and Illumina adapters were added in a final 25-cycle PCR with Deep VentR polymerase. Before sequencing, amplicons between 200 and 500 bp were purified from gel using a QIAquick gel extraction kit. TCRbeta amplicons were sequenced on an Illumina HiSeq 2500 with 250-bp paired-end reads. The paper's data handling went like this. Trimmomatic v0.33 was used to quality-trim the reads, and FLASH v1.2.11 was used to merge paired reads so that full CDR3 sequences could be recovered. V, D and J germline segments were assigned to the rearranged TCRbeta sequences using MiGEC v1.2.1b. VDJtools v1.0.0 computed clonotype statistics and Shannon-Wiener diversity indices. Except for diversity analysis, only each sample's 250 most abundant clonotypes were used in subsequent analyses to reduce sampling bias. The public reads were run again by TCRdb, first through fastp at Q25 and then through MiXCR, and only productive beta chains were kept. Entries that share a CDR3 protein sequence are merged under the most common genes and DNA. TCRdb's processing, not the study's, gives the V and J calls here. The sample table lists around 79,000 distinct CDR3 sequences, approximately 70% of them with a count of one. The ten largest make up less than 30% of the sample.

Without any cell sorting, total RNA and DNA were co-extracted from approximately 22-30 mg of bulk tissue using the AllPrep DNA/RNA mini kit. Surgical resection was performed in China between November 2015 and early 2016 on about 5 patients with histopathologically diagnosed primary liver carcinoma. At the time of sampling, the patients were treatment-naive and had chronic HBV infection. Each fresh piece of tumor and adjacent tissue was cut in two, with one half stored in RNAlater at -80 degrees C and the other half sent for histology. General conclusions and limits of the study: Bulk unsorted samples precluded comparing CD4+ and CD8+ T cell repertoires. Only a few patients were included in the study, and the authors note that the findings should be validated in a larger study. Repertoire overlap was found to be higher between tumor regions (mean about 35%) than between tumor-adjacent (around 17%) or tumor-blood (14%) pairs, consistent with antigen-driven expansion. The top 250 clones made up a significantly larger repertoire fraction in tumors than in blood (p = 0.039). Only the TCR beta chain was sequenced, which likely underestimates true repertoire diversity because unpaired alpha chains were not captured.

Points on this clonotype: What this receptor recognizes is not known. A read error may account for a junction end that differs from germline.

Taken from cysteine to phenylalanine, the CDR3 has 17 residues. Only the CDR3 part of the read is kept: 51 bases, read in frame from the first base. CDR1 SGHAT and CDR2 FQNNGV were looked up in the germline V gene. The V gene is TRBV11-2 and the J gene is TRBJ2-1, and 8 junction bases match TRBD2. Sequences were obtained from tumor-adjacent normal liver tissue. This clonotype originated in a middle-aged man with primary liver carcinoma and hepatitis B virus infection. The CDR3 reads as follows: CASSLDRGGRFHNGQFF. The DNA sequence is given as TGTGCCAGCAGCTTAGATAGGGGCGGGAGGTTCCACAATGGGCAGTTCTTC.